Listed below are T cell receptor beta chains from one sample, sequenced in a study of CD8 T cells in Susac syndrome. TCRdb ran MiXCR on the immunoSEQ multiplex PCR reads and lists one entry per CDR3 protein. Among 75,000 to 95,000 distinct CDR3 sequences listed, over 75% were seen once. The material sequenced was CD8+ T cells from PBMCs. Receptors were obtained from a human donor with multiple sclerosis. CDR3s include the opening cysteine and the closing phenylalanine or tryptophan. The order of the fields is J gene, CDR3 length, V gene, clone size, D gene, CDR3 DNA, CDR3 protein. The D gene is left open where the match is weak. For some rows the clone size is stated as once, few or many, or as a class when expanded; others skip it.

TRBJ2-1	16	TRBV6-2/TRBV6-3	-	TRBD1	TGTGCCAGCAGTTCCCCACAGGGGATATCCTACAATGAGCAGTTCTTC	CASSSPQGISYNEQFF
TRBJ2-1	13	TRBV15	-	-	TGTGCTACCCGCGGAGTTACCTACAATGAGCAGTTCTTC	CATRGVTYNEQFF
TRBJ1-2	15	TRBV21-1	-	-	TGTGCCAGCAGCAACCGGGACTGTTCGAGCTATGGCTACACCTTC	CASSNRDCSSYGYTF
TRBJ2-7	17	TRBV28	-	TRBD2	TGTGCCAGCAGTTCCGGGACTAGCGGGAGGGGCGGGGACGAGCAGTACTTC	CASSSGTSGRGGDEQYF
TRBJ2-3	15	TRBV6-4	-	TRBD1	TGTGCCAGCAGTGACACGGGGACAGCCACAGATACGCAGTATTTT	CASSDTGTATDTQYF
TRBJ2-5	13	TRBV12-3/TRBV12-4	-	-	TGTGCCAGCAGTTTAAACAACCAAGAGACCCAGTACTTC	CASSLNNQETQYF
TRBJ1-6	16	TRBV12-3/TRBV12-4	-	-	TGTGCCAGCAGTTTTGGGCTGCCCGTCTATAATTCACCCCTCCACTTT	CASSFGLPVYNSPLHF
TRBJ2-3	18	TRBV21-1	-	-	TGTGCCAGCAGCAAAGTTCCGGGAGGATCTGGAGCGACAGATACGCAGTATTTT	CASSKVPGGSGATDTQYF
TRBJ2-7	10	TRBV2	-	-	TGTGCCAGCAGTGGGGTGGAGCAGTACTTC	CASSGVEQYF
TRBJ1-4	14	TRBV4-1	-	-	TGCGCCAGCAGCCAGAGAAACTCCCAAAGGAAACTGTTTTTT	CASSQRNSQRKLFF
TRBJ1-2	14	TRBV27	once	-	TGTGCCAGCAGTTTATCCGGGGGACACTATGGCTACACCTTC	CASSLSGGHYGYTF
TRBJ2-2	14	TRBV20-1	-	-	TGCAGTGCTAGTGCGGGACTCATAGCCGGGGAGCTGTTTTTT	CSASAGLIAGELFF
TRBJ2-4	14	TRBV13	-	TRBD1	TGTGCCAGCAGCTCACAGGGGGCCAAAAACATTCAGTACTTC	CASSSQGAKNIQYF
TRBJ2-7	14	TRBV28	-	TRBD1	TGTGCCAGCAGACCACAGGGGGTCAGCTACGAGCAGTACTTC	CASRPQGVSYEQYF
TRBJ2-5	14	TRBV12-3/TRBV12-4	-	-	TGTGCCAGCAGTCACCCTGGGACGGAAGAGACCCAGTACTTC	CASSHPGTEETQYF
TRBJ2-1	13	TRBV12-3/TRBV12-4	-	-	TGTGCCAGCAGTTTAACCCGTCACAATGAGCAGTTCTTC	CASSLTRHNEQFF
TRBJ2-5	13	TRBV6-5	-	-	TGTGCCAGCAGTTACCCAGGGGCAGAGACCCAGTACTTC	CASSYPGAETQYF
TRBJ2-1	17	TRBV4-3	-	TRBD2	TGCGCCAGCAGCCGATTACTAGCGGTAGACACCTACAATGAGCAGTTCTTC	CASSRLLAVDTYNEQFF
TRBJ2-5	12	TRBV12-3/TRBV12-4	-	-	TGTGCCAGCTGGCGGTTGGGAGAGACCCAGTACTTC	CASWRLGETQYF
TRBJ1-6	15	TRBV21-1	-	-	TGTGCCAGCAGCGAATCTTGGTTCAAGTATTCACCCCTCCACTTT	CASSESWFKYSPLHF
TRBJ2-7	14	TRBV7-3	-	-	TGTGCCAGCAGCTTAACCGACACATCCTACGAGCAGTACTTC	CASSLTDTSYEQYF
TRBJ2-7	16	TRBV7-6	-	TRBD2	TGTGCCAGCAGCCCCCTGACTAGCGGGGGCTCCTACGAGCAGTACTTC	CASSPLTSGGSYEQYF
TRBJ1-1	15	TRBV4-3	once	-	TGCGCCAGCAGCCAAGAGGTGGGATTGAACACTGAAGCTTTCTTT	CASSQEVGLNTEAFF
TRBJ1-1	13	TRBV5-6	few	-	TGTGCCAGCAGCTTGCCGGTGAACACTGAAGCTTTCTTT	CASSLPVNTEAFF
TRBJ2-7	15	TRBV27	once	-	TGTGCCAGCAGTTTAGAGATGGGACCAACCTACGAGCAGTACTTC	CASSLEMGPTYEQYF
TRBJ1-4	15	TRBV9	-	-	TGTGCCAGCAGCCCCGGTCGGAGGGGGAATGAAAAACTGTTTTTT	CASSPGRRGNEKLFF
TRBJ2-3	13	TRBV24-1	-	-	TGTGCCACCAGTCGTGGGTTAGGAGATACGCAGTATTTT	CATSRGLGDTQYF
TRBJ2-7	12	TRBV20-1	-	-	TGCAGTGCTAGAGCCCAGGGAATGCAGCAGTACTTC	CSARAQGMQQYF
TRBJ2-1	13	TRBV30	-	-	TGTGCCTGGGGCCGGGGTCCTTACAATGAGCAGTTCTTC	CAWGRGPYNEQFF
TRBJ1-1	13	TRBV19	-	-	TGTGCCAGTAGAAAGGGACGGAACACTGAAGCTTTCTTT	CASRKGRNTEAFF
TRBJ2-5	15	TRBV11-2	-	TRBD2	TGTGCCAGCAGCTTAAGCGGGACTGATCAAGAGACCCAGTACTTC	CASSLSGTDQETQYF
TRBJ2-3	15	TRBV11-2	-	-	TGTGCCAGCAGCCACCGCGGGGTTGGCACAGATACGCAGTATTTT	CASSHRGVGTDTQYF
TRBJ2-7	14	TRBV19	-	-	TGTGCCAGTAGTACTGGGCGGGGAACCTACGAGCAGTACTTC	CASSTGRGTYEQYF
TRBJ1-5	13	TRBV6-1	-	-	TGTGCCAGCAGTGATTGGGGGAATCAGCCCCAGCATTTT	CASSDWGNQPQHF
TRBJ2-7	15	TRBV5-4	once	-	TGTGCCAGCAGCTTGGATAAAGATTTTAGCTACGAGCAGTACTTC	CASSLDKDFSYEQYF
TRBJ2-1	16	TRBV11-2	-	-	TGTGCCAGCATCCCGAAATTGGGGGGAACCTACAATGAGCAGTTCTTC	CASIPKLGGTYNEQFF
TRBJ2-1	13	TRBV12-3/TRBV12-4	-	-	TGTGCCAGCACCCTTGGAGGAAACAATGAGCAGTTCTTC	CASTLGGNNEQFF